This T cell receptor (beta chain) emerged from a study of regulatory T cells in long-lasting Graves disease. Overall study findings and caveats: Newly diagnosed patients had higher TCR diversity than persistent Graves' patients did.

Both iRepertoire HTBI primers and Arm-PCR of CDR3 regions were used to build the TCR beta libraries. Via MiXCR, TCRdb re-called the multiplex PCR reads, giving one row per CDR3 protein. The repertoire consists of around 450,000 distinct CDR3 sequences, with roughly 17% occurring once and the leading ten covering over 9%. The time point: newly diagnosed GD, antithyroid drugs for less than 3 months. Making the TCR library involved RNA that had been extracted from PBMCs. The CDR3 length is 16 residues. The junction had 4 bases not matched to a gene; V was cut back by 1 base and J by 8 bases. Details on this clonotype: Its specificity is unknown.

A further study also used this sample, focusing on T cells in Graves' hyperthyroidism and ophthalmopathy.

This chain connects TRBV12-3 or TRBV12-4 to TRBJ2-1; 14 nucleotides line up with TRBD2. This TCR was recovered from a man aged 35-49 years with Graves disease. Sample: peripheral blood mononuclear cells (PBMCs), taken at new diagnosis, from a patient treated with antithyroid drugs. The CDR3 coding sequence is TGTGCCAGCAGTTTAGGGACTAGCGGGAGGTCTGATGAGCAGTTCTTC. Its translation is CASSLGTSGRSDEQFF.